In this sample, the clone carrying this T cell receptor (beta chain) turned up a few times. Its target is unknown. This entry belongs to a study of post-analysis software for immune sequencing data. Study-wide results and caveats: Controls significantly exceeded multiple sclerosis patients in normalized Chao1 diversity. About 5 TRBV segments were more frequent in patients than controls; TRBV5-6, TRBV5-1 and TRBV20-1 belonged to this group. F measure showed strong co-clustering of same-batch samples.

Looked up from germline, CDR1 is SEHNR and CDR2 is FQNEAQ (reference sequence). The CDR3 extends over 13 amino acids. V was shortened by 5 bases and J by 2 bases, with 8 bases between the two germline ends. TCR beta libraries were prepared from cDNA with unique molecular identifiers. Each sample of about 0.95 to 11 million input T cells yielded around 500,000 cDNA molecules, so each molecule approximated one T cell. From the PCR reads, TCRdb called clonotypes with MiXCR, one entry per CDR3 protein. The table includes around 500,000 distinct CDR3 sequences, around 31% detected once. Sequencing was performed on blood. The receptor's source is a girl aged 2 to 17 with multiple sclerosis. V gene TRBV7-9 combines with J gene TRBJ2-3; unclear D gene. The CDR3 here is CASSNWDTDTQYF. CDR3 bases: TGTGCCAGCAGCAACTGGGACACAGATACGCAGTATTTT.